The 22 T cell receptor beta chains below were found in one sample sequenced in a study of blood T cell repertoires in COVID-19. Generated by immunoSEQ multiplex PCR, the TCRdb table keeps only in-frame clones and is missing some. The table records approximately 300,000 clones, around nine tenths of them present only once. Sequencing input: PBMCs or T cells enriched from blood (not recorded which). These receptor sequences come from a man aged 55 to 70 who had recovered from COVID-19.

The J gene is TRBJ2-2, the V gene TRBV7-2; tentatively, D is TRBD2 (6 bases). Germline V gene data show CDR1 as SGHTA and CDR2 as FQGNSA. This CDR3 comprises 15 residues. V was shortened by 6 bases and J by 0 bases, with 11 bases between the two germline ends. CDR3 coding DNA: TGTGCCAGCAGGGCCTGGGAGGCGAACACCGGGGAGCTGTTTTTT. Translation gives CASRAWEANTGELFF. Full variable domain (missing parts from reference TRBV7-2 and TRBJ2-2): GAGVSQSPSNKVTEKGKDVELRCDPISGHTALYWYRQSLGQGLEFLIYFQGNSAPDKSGLPSDRFSAERTGGSVSTLTIQRTQQEDSAVYLCASRAWEANTGELFFGEGSRLTVL.

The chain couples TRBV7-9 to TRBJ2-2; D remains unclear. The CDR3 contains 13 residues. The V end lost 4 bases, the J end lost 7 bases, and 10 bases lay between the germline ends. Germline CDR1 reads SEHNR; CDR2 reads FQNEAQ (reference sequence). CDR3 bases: TGTGCCAGCAGCTCAGACTGGAACGGGGAGCTGTTTTTT. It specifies CASSSDWNGELFF. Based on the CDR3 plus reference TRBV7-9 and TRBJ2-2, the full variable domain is DTGVSQNPRHKITKRGQNVTFRCDPISEHNRLYWYRQTLGQGPEFLTYFQNEAQLEKSRLLSDRFSAERPKGSFSTLEIQRTEQGDSAMYLCASSSDWNGELFFGEGSRLTVL.

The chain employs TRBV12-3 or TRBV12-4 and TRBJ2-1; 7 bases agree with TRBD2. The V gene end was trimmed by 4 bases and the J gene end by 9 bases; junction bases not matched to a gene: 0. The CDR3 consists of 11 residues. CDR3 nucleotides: TGTGCCAGCAGTTCGGGGGGTGAGCAGTTCTTC. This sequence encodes CASSSGGEQFF.

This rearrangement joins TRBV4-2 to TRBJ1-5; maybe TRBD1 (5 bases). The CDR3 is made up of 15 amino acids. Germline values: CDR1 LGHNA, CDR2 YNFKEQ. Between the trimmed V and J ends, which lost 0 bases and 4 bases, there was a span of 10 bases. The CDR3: CASSQDEGRNQPQHF. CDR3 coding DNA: TGTGCCAGCAGCCAAGATGAGGGGAGGAATCAGCCCCAGCATTTT.

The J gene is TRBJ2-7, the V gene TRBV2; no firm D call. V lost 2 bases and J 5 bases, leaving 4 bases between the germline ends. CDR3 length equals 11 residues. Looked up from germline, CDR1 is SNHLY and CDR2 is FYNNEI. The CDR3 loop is CASSERDEQYF. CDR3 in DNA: TGTGCCAGCAGTGAACGGGACGAGCAGTACTTC.

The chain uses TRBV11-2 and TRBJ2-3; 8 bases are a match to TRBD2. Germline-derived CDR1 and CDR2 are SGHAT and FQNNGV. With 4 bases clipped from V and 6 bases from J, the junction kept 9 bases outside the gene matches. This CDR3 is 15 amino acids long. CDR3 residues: CASSSWTSLVDTQYF. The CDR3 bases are TGTGCCAGCAGCTCATGGACTAGCTTGGTTGATACGCAGTATTTT.

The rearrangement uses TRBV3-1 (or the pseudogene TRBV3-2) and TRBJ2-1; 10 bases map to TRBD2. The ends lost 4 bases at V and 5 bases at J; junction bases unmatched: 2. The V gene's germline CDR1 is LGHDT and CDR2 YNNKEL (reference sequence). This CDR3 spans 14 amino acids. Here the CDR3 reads CASSLAGGNNEQFF. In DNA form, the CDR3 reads TGTGCCAGCAGCCTAGCGGGAGGTAACAATGAGCAGTTCTTC.

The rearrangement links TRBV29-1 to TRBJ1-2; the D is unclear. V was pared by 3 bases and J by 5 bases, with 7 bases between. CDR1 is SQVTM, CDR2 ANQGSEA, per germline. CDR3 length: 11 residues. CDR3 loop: CSVDWRYGYTF. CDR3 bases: TGCAGCGTTGATTGGAGATATGGCTACACCTTC.

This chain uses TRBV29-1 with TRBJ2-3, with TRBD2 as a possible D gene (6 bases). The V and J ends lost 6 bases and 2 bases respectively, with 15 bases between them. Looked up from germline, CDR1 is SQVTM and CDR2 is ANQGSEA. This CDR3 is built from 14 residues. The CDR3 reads CSVNRGDFTDTQYF. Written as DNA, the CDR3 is TGCAGCGTGAATAGAGGGGACTTCACAGATACGCAGTATTTT.

This CDR3 reads CASSHTSGTDTQYF. CDR3 sequence (DNA): TGTGCCAGCAGCCATACGAGTGGCACAGATACGCAGTATTTT. V usage is TRBV3-1 (or the pseudogene TRBV3-2) and J usage is TRBJ2-3; D is unclear. Germline assignment: CDR1 LGHDT and CDR2 YNNKEL (reference sequence). CDR3 size: 14 residues. The V and J ends lost 3 bases and 1 base respectively, with 8 bases between them.

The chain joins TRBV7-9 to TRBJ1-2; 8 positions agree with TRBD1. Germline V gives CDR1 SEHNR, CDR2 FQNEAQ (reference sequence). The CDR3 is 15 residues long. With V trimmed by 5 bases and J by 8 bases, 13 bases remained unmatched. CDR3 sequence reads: CASSPGDRTSRGYTF. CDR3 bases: TGTGCCAGCAGCCCGGGGGACAGGACATCGCGGGGCTACACCTTC.

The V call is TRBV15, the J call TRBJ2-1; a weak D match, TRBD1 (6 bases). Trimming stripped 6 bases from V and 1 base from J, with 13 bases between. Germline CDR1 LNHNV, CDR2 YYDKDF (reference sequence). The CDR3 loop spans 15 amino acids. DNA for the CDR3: TGTGCCACCAGTCCAGGGGCACTTTCCTACAATGAGCAGTTCTTC. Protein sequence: CATSPGALSYNEQFF.

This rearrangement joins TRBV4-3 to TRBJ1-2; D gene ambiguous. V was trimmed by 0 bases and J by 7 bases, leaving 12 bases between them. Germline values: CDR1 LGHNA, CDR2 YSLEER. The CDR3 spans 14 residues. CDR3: CASSQDLRVSGYTF. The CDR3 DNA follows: TGCGCCAGCAGCCAAGATTTACGGGTGTCTGGCTACACCTTC.

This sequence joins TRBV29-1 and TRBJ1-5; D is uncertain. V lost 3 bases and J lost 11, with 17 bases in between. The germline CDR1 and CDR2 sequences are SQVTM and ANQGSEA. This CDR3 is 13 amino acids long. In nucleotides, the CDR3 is TGCAGCGTTGACAACCCGGACTCACGAACCCAGCATTTT. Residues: CSVDNPDSRTQHF.

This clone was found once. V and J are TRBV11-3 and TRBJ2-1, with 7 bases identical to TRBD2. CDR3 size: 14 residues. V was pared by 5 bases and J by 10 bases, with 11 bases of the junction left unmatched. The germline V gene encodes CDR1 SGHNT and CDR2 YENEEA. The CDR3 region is CASSPDHLAAEQFF. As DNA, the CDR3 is TGTGCCAGCAGCCCAGACCATCTAGCGGCCGAGCAGTTCTTC.

This chain's CDR3 is CASSQERGGNQPQHF. The CDR3 DNA reads TGTGCCAGCAGCCAAGAGAGAGGCGGCAATCAGCCCCAGCATTTT. This chain uses TRBV4-2 with TRBJ1-5; D is unclear. The germline V and J ends were trimmed by 0 bases and 2 bases, with 8 bases remaining between them. The germline V gene encodes CDR1 LGHNA and CDR2 YNFKEQ. CDR3 length: 15 amino acids.

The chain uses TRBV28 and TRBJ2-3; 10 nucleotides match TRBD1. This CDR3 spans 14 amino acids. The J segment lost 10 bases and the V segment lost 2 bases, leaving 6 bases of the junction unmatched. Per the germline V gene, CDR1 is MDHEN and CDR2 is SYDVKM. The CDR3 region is CASSLLDRGLAQYF. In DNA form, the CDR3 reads TGTGCCAGCAGTTTACTCGACAGGGGGCTTGCGCAGTATTTT. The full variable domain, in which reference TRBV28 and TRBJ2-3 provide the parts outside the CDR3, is DVKVTQSSRYLVKRTGEKVFLECVQDMDHENMFWYRQDPGLGLRLIYFSYDVKMKEKGDIPEGYSVSREKKERFSLILESASTNQTSMYLCASSLLDRGLAQYFGPGTRLTVL.

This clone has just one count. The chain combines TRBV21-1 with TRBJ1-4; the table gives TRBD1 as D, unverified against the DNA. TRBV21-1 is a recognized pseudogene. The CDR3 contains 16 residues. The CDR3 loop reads CASSKGGKGAREKLFF. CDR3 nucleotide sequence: TGTGCCAGCAGCAAAGGGGGCAAGGGGGCACGTGAAAAACTGTTTTTT.

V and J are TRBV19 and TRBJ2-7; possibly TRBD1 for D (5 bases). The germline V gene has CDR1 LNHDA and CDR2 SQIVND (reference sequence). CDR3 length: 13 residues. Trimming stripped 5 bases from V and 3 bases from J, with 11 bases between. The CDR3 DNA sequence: TGTGCCAGTAGTTTCGACAGAGGCTACGAGCAGTACTTC. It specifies CASSFDRGYEQYF.

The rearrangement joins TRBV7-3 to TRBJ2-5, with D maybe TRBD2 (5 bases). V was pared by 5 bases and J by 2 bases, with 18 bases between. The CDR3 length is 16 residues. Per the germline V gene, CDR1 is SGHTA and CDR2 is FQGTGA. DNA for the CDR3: TGTGCCAGCAGCACTGAGCCCGAGAAGCGGCAAGAGACCCAGTACTTC. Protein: CASSTEPEKRQETQYF.

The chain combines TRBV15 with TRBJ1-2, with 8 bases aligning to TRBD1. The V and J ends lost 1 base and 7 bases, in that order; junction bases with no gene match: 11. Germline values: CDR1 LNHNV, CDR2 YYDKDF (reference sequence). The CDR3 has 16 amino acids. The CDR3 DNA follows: TGTGCCACCAGCAGAGGAAGTGTTGCCAGGGGGCTTGGCTACACCTTC. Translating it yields CATSRGSVARGLGYTF.

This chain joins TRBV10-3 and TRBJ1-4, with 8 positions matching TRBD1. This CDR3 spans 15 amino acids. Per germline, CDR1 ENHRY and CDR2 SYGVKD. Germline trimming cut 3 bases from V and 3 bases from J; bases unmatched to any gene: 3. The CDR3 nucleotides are TGTGCCATCAGTGACCAGGGGGCTGCTAATGAAAAACTGTTTTTT. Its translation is CAISDQGAANEKLFF.